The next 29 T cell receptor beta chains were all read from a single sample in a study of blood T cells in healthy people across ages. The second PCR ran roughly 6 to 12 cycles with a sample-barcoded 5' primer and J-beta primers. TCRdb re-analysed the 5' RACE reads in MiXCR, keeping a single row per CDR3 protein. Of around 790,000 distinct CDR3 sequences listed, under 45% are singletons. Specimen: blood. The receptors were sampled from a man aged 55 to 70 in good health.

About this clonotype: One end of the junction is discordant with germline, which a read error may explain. The CDR3 DNA follows: TGTGTCAGCAGTTTTTTATCAGGGCGGGAGACCCAGTACTTC. Translation: CVSSFLSGRETQYF. This rearrangement joins TRBV7-2 to TRBJ2-5; perhaps TRBD1 as D (5 bases). The CDR3 covers 14 residues. CDR1 SGHTA and CDR2 FQGNSA come from the germline V gene.

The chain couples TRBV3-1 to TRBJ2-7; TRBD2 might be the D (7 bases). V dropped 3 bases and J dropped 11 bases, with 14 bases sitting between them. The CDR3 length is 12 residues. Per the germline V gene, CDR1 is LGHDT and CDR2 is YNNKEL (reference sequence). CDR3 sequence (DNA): TGTGCCAGCAGCCACGGGGGGCCCAGCGAGTACTTC. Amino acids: CASSHGGPSEYF.

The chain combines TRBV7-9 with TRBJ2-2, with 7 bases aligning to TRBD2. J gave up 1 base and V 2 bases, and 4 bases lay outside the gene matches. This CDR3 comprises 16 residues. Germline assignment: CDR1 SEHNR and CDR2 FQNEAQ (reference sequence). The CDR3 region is CASSLRPSGNTGELFF. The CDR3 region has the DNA TGTGCCAGCAGCTTAAGGCCTAGCGGGAACACCGGGGAGCTGTTTTTT.

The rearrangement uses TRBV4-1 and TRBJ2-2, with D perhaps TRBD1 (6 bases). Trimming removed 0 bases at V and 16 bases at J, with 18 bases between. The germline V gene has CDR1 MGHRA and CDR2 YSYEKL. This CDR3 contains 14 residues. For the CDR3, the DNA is TGCGCCAGCAGCCAAGATCGTAGTCCGGGACACCCGTTTTTT. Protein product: CASSQDRSPGHPFF.

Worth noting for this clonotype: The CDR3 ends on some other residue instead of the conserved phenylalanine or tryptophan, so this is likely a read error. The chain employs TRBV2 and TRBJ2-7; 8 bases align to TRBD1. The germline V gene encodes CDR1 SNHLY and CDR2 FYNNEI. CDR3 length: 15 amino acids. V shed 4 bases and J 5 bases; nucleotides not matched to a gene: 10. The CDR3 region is CASSVNPGGINEQYS. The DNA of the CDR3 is TGTGCCAGCAGTGTGAACCCAGGGGGCATCAACGAGCAGTACTCC.

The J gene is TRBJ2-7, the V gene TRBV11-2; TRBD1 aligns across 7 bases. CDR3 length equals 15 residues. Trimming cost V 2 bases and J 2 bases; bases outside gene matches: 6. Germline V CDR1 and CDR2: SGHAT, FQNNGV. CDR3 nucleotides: TGTGCCAGCAGCTTATATACAGGGGACCCCTACGAGCAGTACTTC. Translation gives CASSLYTGDPYEQYF.

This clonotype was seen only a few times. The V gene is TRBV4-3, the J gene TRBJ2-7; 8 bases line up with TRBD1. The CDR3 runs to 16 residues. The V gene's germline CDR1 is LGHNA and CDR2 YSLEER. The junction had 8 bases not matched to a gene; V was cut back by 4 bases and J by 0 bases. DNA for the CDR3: TGCGCCAGCAGCCCGGGTCGGACAGGGAGCTCCTACGAGCAGTACTTC. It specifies CASSPGRTGSSYEQYF.

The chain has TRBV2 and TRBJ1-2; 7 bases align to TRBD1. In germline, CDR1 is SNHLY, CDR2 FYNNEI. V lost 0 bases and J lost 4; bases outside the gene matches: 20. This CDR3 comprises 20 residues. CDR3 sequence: CASSEALGEGAKKSSYGYTF. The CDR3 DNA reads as TGTGCCAGCAGTGAAGCGCTCGGGGAGGGGGCGAAGAAGTCTTCCTATGGCTACACCTTC. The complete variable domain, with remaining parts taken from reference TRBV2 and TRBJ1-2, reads EPEVTQTPSHQVTQMGQEVILRCVPISNHLYFYWYRQILGQKVEFLVSFYNNEISEKSEIFDDQFSVERPDGSNFTLKIRSTKLEDSAMYFCASSEALGEGAKKSSYGYTFGSGTRLTVV.

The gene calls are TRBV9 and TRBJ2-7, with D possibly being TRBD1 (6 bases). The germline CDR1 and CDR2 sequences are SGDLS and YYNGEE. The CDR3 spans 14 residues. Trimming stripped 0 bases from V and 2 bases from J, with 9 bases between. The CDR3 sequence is CASSVGDTPYEQYF. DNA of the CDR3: TGTGCCAGCAGCGTAGGGGACACTCCCTACGAGCAGTACTTC.

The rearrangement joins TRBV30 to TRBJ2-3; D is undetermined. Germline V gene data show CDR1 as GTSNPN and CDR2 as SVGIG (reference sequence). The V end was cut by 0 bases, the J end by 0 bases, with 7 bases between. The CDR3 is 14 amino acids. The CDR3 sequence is CAWSVAPSTDTQYF. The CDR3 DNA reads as TGTGCCTGGAGTGTTGCGCCAAGCACAGATACGCAGTATTTT.

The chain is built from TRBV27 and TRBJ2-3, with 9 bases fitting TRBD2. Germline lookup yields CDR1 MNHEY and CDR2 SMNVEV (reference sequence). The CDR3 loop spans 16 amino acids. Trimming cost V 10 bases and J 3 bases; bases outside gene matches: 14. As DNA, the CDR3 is TGTGCCACCAAGACTGAGCGGGGGGTGCTGACAGATACGCAGTATTTT. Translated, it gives CATKTERGVLTDTQYF.

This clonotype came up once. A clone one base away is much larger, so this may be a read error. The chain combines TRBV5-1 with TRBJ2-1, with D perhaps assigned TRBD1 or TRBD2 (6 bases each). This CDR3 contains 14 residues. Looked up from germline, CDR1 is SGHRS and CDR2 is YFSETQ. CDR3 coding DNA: TGCGCCAGCAGCTTGGGGGGGGCCCGGAATGTGCAGTTCTTC. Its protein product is CASSLGGARNVQFF.

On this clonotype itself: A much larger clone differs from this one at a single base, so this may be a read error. The CDR3 reads CSATATGVAYEQFF. CDR3 bases: TGCAGTGCCACAGCGACAGGTGTCGCCTACGAGCAGTTCTTC. The V call is TRBV20-1, the J call TRBJ2-1; D perhaps matches TRBD1 (6 bases). Germline V lookup: CDR1 DFQATT, CDR2 SNEGSKA (reference sequence). The CDR3 extends over 14 amino acids. The V gene lost 6 bases and the J gene lost 10 bases, with 22 bases spanning the gap.

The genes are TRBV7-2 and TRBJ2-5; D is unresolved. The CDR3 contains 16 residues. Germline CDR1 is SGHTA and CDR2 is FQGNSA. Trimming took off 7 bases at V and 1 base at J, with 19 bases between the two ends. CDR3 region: CASNMHGVAAQETQYF. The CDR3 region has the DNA TGTGCCAGCAACATGCACGGAGTGGCAGCCCAAGAGACCCAGTACTTC.

The CDR3: CASTIVAGGLNEQFF. The CDR3 nucleotides are TGTGCCAGCACCATAGTAGCGGGGGGGCTGAATGAGCAGTTCTTC. This rearrangement joins TRBV7-9 to TRBJ2-1; TRBD2 aligns across 11 bases. J gave up 7 bases and V 7 bases, and 9 bases lay outside the gene matches. CDR1 and CDR2 (germline): SEHNR, FQNEAQ (reference sequence). The CDR3 is made up of 15 amino acids.

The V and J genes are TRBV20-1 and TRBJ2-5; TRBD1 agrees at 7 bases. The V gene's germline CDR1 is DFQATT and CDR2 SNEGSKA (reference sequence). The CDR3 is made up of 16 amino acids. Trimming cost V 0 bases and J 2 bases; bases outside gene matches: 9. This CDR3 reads CSARDSDRDRQETQYF. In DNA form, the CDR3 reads TGCAGTGCTAGAGATTCAGACCGGGACAGACAAGAGACCCAGTACTTC.

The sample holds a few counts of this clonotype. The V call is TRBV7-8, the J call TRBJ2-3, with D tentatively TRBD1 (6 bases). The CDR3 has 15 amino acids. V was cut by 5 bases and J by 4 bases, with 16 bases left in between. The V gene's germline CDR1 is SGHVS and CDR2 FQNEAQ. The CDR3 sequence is CASSGSQGQSDTQYF. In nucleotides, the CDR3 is TGTGCCAGCAGCGGATCTCAGGGGCAGTCAGATACGCAGTATTTT. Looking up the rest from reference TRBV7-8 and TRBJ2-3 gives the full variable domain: GAGVSQSPRYKVAKRGQDVALRCDPISGHVSLFWYQQALGQGPEFLTYFQNEAQLDKSGLPSDRFFAERPEGSVSTLKIQRTQQEDSAVYLCASSGSQGQSDTQYFGPGTRLTVL.

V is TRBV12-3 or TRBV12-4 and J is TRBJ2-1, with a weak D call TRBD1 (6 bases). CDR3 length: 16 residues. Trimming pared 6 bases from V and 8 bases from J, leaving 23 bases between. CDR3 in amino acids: CASSPSRDTSRDEQFF. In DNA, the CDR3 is TGTGCCAGCAGCCCCAGCAGGGACACATCAAGGGATGAGCAGTTCTTC.

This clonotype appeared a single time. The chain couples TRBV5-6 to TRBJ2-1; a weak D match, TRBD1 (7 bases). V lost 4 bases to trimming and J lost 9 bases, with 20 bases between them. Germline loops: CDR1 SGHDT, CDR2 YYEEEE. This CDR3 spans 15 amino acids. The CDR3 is CASSQGQAGRGEQFF. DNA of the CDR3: TGTGCCAGCAGCCAAGGACAGGCGGGGCGGGGTGAGCAGTTCTTC.

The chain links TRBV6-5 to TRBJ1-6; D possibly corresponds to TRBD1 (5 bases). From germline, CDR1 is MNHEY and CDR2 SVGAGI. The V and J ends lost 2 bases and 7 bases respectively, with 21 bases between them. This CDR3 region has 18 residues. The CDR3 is CASSYGDSRGSGNSPLHF. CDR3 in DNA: TGTGCCAGCAGTTACGGCGACAGTCGGGGCTCCGGCAATTCACCCCTCCACTTT.

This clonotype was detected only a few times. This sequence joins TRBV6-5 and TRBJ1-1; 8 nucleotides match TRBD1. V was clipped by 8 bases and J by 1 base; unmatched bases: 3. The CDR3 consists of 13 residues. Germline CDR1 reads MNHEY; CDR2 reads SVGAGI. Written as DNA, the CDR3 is TGTGCCAGCGGCACAGGGGGGAACACTGAAGCTTTCTTT. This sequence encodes CASGTGGNTEAFF.

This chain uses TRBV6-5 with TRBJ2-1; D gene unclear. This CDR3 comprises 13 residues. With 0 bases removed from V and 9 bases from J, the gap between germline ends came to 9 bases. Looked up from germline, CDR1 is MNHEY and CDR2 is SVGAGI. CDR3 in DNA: TGTGCCAGCAGTTACTCGGGCGGTCGTGAGCAGTTCTTC. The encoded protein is CASSYSGGREQFF.

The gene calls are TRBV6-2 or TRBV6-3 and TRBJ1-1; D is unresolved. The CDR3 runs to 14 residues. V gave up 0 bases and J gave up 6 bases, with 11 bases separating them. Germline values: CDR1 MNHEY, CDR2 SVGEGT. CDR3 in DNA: TGTGCCAGCAGTTACTCGATGGTCACAGCTGAAGCTTTCTTT. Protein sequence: CASSYSMVTAEAFF.

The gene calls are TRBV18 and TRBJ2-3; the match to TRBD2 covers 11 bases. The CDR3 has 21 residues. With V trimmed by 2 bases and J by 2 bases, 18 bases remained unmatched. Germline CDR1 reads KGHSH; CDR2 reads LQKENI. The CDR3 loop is CASSPTPSGGNLPIITDTQYF. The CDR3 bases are TGTGCCAGCTCACCAACTCCTAGCGGGGGGAATTTGCCTATCATCACAGATACGCAGTATTTT.

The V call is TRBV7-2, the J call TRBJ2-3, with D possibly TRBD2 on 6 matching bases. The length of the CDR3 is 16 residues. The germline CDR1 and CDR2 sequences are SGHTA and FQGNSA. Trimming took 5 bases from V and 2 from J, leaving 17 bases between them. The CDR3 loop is CASSGPPQRVTDTQYF. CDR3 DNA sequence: TGTGCCAGCAGCGGGCCCCCTCAGCGGGTCACAGATACGCAGTATTTT. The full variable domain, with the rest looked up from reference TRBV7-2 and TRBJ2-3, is GAGVSQSPSNKVTEKGKDVELRCDPISGHTALYWYRQSLGQGLEFLIYFQGNSAPDKSGLPSDRFSAERTGGSVSTLTIQRTQQEDSAVYLCASSGPPQRVTDTQYFGPGTRLTVL.

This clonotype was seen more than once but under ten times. In nucleotides, the CDR3 is TGTGCCAGCAGGACCGGGACAGGGATTTACGAGCAGTACTTC. Encoded protein: CASRTGTGIYEQYF. The chain has TRBV6-2 or TRBV6-3 and TRBJ2-7, with 9 bases identical to TRBD1. Germline values: CDR1 MNHEY, CDR2 SVGEGT. V dropped 6 bases and J dropped 4; count of bases not matched to a gene: 7. The CDR3 is 14 residues long.

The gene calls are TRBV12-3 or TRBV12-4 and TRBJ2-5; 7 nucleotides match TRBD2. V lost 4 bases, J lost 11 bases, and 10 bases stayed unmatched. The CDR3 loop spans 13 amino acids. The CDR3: CASSSESGREQYF. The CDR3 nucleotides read TGTGCCAGCAGTTCCGAGTCGGGGCGGGAGCAGTACTTC.

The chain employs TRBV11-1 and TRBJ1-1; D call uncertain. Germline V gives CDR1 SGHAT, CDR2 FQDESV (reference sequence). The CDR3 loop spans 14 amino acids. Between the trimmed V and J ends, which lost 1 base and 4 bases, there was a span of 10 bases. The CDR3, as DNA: TGTGCCAGCAGCTTAGTGTCAGGAGGCACTGAAGCTTTCTTT. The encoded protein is CASSLVSGGTEAFF.

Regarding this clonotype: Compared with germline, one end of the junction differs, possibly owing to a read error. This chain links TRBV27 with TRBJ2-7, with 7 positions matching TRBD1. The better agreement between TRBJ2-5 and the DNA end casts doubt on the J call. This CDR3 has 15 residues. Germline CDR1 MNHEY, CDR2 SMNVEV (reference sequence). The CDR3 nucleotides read TGTACCAGCAGTACCCGACAGGGTGGGAGAGAGACCCAGTACTTC. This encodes CTSSTRQGGRETQYF.